A single sample is the source of the 15 T cell receptor beta chains below, sequenced in a study of blood T cells in healthy people across ages. A second PCR of roughly 6 to 12 cycles used a sample-barcoded 5' primer and a J-beta primer mix. TCRdb fed the 5' RACE reads into MiXCR, producing one record per CDR3 protein. Among approximately 800,000 distinct CDR3 sequences listed, about 36% were seen once. The sequenced material came from blood. Every receptor here comes from a man younger than 30 in good health.

This clonotype was counted between two and nine times. The chain recombines TRBV10-3 with TRBJ1-1, with TRBD1 as a possible D gene (5 bases). The germline gives CDR1 ENHRY, CDR2 SYGVKD. The CDR3 consists of 15 residues. Trimming cost V 4 bases and J 1 base, with 13 bases left between them. For the CDR3, the DNA is TGTGCCATCAGTGGCCCCCCGGGACGGAACACTGAAGCTTTCTTT. As protein: CAISGPPGRNTEAFF.

This clonotype occurred a few times. V usage is TRBV20-1 and J usage is TRBJ1-1; D unresolved. The CDR3 sequence is 12 residues long. V gave up 4 bases and J gave up 11 bases, with 17 bases separating them. CDR1 is DFQATT, CDR2 SNEGSKA, per germline (reference sequence). CDR3 in amino acids: CSATTRPEGAFF. In DNA, the CDR3 is TGCAGTGCTACGACACGGCCCGAAGGGGCTTTCTTT.

The table lists this clonotype with a few counts. The CDR3 coding sequence is TGTGCCATCGGAGAGGGACAGGGCCTACGGCGCGGCTACACCTTC. It codes for CAIGEGQGLRRGYTF. The V and J genes are TRBV10-3 and TRBJ1-2; 9 positions agree with TRBD1. Germline assignment: CDR1 ENHRY and CDR2 SYGVKD. J gave up 8 bases and V 8 bases, and 15 bases lay outside the gene matches. CDR3 length: 15 amino acids.

This clonotype occurred many times. The rearrangement links TRBV6-2 or TRBV6-3 to TRBJ1-2; D might be TRBD1 (5 bases). V lost 7 bases, J lost 0 bases, and 24 bases lay in between. CDR3 size: 18 residues. Germline assignment: CDR1 MNHEY and CDR2 SVGEGT. Here the CDR3 DNA reads TGTGCCAGCACCCCCGGTCCTGGGGCAGGGCCCACTAACTATGGCTACACCTTC. It specifies CASTPGPGAGPTNYGYTF.

This clonotype turned up a few times. The chain links TRBV25-1 to TRBJ1-6; no definite D call. The CDR3 is 13 amino acids. Germline CDR1 and CDR2: MGHDK and SYGVNS. V lost 1 base and J 7 bases, leaving 5 bases between the germline ends. CDR3 sequence reads: CASSEWGNSPLHF. In nucleotides, the CDR3 is TGTGCCAGCAGTGAATGGGGAAATTCACCCCTCCACTTT.

This clonotype was seen repeatedly, ten times or more. The V and J genes are TRBV16 and TRBJ2-1; D is perhaps TRBD2 (6 bases). V shed 7 bases and J shed 5 bases, with 12 bases lying between them. This CDR3 has 13 residues. Germline CDR1 and CDR2: KGHSY and FQNENV. The CDR3 nucleotides are TGTGCCAGCAACCCGGGACTTAACAATGAGCAGTTCTTC. Translating gives CASNPGLNNEQFF.

The chain combines TRBV2 with TRBJ1-1, with D hard to call. The germline CDR1 and CDR2 sequences are SNHLY and FYNNEI. V lost 7 bases and J 5 bases, leaving 5 bases between the germline ends. The CDR3 is made up of 10 amino acids. The CDR3 DNA follows: TGTGCCAGCACTAGGACTGAAGCTTTCTTT. Translated, it gives CASTRTEAFF. The complete variable domain, with remaining parts taken from reference TRBV2 and TRBJ1-1, reads EPEVTQTPSHQVTQMGQEVILRCVPISNHLYFYWYRQILGQKVEFLVSFYNNEISEKSEIFDDQFSVERPDGSNFTLKIRSTKLEDSAMYFCASTRTEAFFGQGTRLTVV.

This clonotype appeared a single time. With a much larger clone just one base away, this may be a read error. This chain connects TRBV29-1 to TRBJ2-1; D assignment may be TRBD1 or TRBD2 (5 bases each). Matching the DNA end better, TRBJ2-7 makes the J call doubtful. In germline, CDR1 is SQVTM, CDR2 ANQGSEA. There are 16 residues in the CDR3. CDR3 region: CSVAGGFRASGNEQYF. CDR3 DNA: TGCAGCGTTGCTGGGGGATTCAGGGCATCGGGGAATGAGCAGTACTTC.

J is TRBJ2-3 and V is TRBV20-1, with D possibly TRBD1 on 6 matching bases. V was shortened by 6 bases and J by 1 base, with 14 bases between the two germline ends. CDR1 and CDR2 (germline): DFQATT, SNEGSKA (reference sequence). The CDR3 has 14 amino acids. The CDR3 here is CSAPAGARTDTQYF. In DNA form, the CDR3 reads TGCAGTGCGCCTGCAGGGGCCCGCACAGATACGCAGTATTTT.

The chain employs TRBV7-9 and TRBJ2-1; D is possibly TRBD2 (6 bases). Germline assignment: CDR1 SEHNR and CDR2 FQNEAQ (reference sequence). Trimming stripped 3 bases from V and 4 bases from J, with 13 bases between. This CDR3 is built from 15 residues. The CDR3 sequence is CASSFSASEYNEQFF. The CDR3 DNA sequence: TGTGCCAGCAGCTTTTCGGCTAGCGAGTACAATGAGCAGTTCTTC. Using reference TRBV7-9 and TRBJ2-1 for the parts outside the CDR3, the full variable domain is DTGVSQNPRHKITKRGQNVTFRCDPISEHNRLYWYRQTLGQGPEFLTYFQNEAQLEKSRLLSDRFSAERPKGSFSTLEIQRTEQGDSAMYLCASSFSASEYNEQFFGPGTRLTVL.

The chain employs TRBV5-1 and TRBJ2-1; weak D call: TRBD2 (5 bases). The end of the DNA aligns better with TRBJ2-7, so the J call may be wrong. This CDR3 is built from 16 residues. CDR1 SGHRS and CDR2 YFSETQ come from the germline V gene. CDR3 amino acids: CASSLDMGSSYNEQYF. The CDR3 coding sequence is TGCGCCAGCAGCTTGGATATGGGGAGCTCCTACAATGAGCAGTACTTC.

This clonotype was picked up many times. The rearrangement uses TRBV7-8 and TRBJ1-1, with D perhaps TRBD1 (6 bases). This CDR3 comprises 12 residues. Trimming took off 8 bases at V and 5 bases at J, with 12 bases between the two ends. CDR1 and CDR2 (germline): SGHVS, FQNEAQ. The CDR3 nucleotides read TGTGCCAGCGGTTTTAGGGGGACTGAAGCTTTCTTT. This gives the protein CASGFRGTEAFF.

The V and J genes are TRBV20-1 and TRBJ1-2, with D tentatively TRBD1 (5 bases). Germline V CDR1 and CDR2: DFQATT, SNEGSKA (reference sequence). The V end was cut by 5 bases, the J end by 6 bases, with 16 bases between. The CDR3 contains 13 residues. The CDR3 DNA follows: TGCAGTGCTTGGGACGGTTTGGGGCATGGCTACACCTTC. The encoded protein is CSAWDGLGHGYTF.

This clonotype was counted only a few times. The chain joins TRBV5-1 to TRBJ2-2; the match to TRBD1 covers 11 bases. The CDR3 loop spans 16 amino acids. Trimming cost V 5 bases and J 4 bases; bases outside gene matches: 7. Germline values: CDR1 SGHRS, CDR2 YFSETQ. Here the CDR3 DNA reads TGCGCCAGCAGTCGCGGACAGGGGGCCGGCACCGGGGAGCTGTTTTTT. It codes for CASSRGQGAGTGELFF.

This chain joins TRBV2 and TRBJ1-5, with TRBD1 as a possible D gene (5 bases). Germline V gene sequence: CDR1 SNHLY, CDR2 FYNNEI. Trimming removed 3 bases from V and 2 bases from J, with 14 bases in between. This CDR3 is 16 amino acids long. The CDR3 DNA reads TGTGCCAGCAGTGAGACAGCTGGGGGAGGCAATCAGCCCCAGCATTTT. It translates to CASSETAGGGNQPQHF.